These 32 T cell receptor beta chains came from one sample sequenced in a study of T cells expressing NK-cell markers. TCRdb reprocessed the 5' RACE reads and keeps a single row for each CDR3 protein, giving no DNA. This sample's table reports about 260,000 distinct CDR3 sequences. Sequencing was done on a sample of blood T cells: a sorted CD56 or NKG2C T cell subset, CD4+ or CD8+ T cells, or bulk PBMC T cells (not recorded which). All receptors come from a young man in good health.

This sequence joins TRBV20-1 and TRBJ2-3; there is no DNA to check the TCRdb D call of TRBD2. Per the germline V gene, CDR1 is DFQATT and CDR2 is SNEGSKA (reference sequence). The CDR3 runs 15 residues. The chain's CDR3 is CSATSGLQQGDTQYF.

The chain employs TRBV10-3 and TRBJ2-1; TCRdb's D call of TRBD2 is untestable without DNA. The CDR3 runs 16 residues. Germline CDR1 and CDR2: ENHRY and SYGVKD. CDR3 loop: CAISEGRSGVWNEQFF.

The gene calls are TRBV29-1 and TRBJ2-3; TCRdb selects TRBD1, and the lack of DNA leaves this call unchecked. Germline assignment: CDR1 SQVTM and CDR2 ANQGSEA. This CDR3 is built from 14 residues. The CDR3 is CSVTDRWGTDTQYF.

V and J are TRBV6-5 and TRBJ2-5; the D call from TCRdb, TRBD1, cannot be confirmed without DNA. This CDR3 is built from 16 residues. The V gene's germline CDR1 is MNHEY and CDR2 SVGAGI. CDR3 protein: CASSWADRGRGETQYF.

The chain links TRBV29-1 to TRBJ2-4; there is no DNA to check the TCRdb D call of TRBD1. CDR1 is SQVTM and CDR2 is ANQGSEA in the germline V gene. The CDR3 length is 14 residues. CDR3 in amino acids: CSATPGQARNIQYF. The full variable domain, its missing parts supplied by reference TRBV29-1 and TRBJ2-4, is SAVISQKPSRDICQRGTSLTIQCQVDSQVTMMFWYRQQPGQSLTLIATANQGSEATYESGFVIDKFPISRPNLTFSTLTVSNMSPEDSSIYLCSATPGQARNIQYFGAGTRLSVL.

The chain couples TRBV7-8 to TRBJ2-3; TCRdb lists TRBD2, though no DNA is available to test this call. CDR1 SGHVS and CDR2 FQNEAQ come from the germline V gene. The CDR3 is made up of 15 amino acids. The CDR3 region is CASSKEGLAPDTQYF.

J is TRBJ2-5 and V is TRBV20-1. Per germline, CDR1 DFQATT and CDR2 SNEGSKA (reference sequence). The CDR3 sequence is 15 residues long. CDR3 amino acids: CSAELLAGRRETQYF.

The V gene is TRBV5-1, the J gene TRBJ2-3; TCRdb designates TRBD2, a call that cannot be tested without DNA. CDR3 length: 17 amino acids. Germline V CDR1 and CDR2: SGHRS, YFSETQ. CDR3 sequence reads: CASSSKSGGPAGDTQYF.

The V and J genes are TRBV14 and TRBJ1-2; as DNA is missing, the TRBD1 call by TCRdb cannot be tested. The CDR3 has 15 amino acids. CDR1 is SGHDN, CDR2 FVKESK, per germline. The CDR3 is CASSQGQKANYGYTF.

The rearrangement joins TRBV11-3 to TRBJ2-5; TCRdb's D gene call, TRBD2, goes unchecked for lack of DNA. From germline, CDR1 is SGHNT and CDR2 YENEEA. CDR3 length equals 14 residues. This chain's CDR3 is CASRKLAGGETQYF.

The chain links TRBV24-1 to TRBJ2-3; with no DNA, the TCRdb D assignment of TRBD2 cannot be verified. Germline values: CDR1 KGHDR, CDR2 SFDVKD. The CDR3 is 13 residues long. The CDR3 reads CATGPRLTDTQYF.

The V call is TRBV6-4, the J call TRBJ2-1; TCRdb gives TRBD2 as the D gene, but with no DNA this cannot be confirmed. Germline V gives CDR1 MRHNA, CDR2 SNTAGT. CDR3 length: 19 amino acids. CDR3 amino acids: CASTSPGSGRARSYNEQFF.

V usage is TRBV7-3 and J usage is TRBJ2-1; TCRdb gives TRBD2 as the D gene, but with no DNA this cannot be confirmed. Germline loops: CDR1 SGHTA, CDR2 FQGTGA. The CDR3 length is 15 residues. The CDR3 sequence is CASSSVSGPNNEQFF.

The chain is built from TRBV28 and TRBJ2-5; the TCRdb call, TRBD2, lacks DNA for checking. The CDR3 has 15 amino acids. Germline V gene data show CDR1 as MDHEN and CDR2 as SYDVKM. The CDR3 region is CASILGRGIAETQYF.

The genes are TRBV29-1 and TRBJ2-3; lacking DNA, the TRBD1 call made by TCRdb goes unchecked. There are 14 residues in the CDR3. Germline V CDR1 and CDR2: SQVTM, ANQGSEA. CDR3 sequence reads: CSVGDRGITDTQYF.

The CDR3 here is CASSWGSANTGELFF. V and J are TRBV7-9 and TRBJ2-2; TCRdb picks TRBD1, but there is no DNA to check that call. The CDR3 sequence is 15 residues long. Germline V gives CDR1 SEHNR, CDR2 FQNEAQ (reference sequence).

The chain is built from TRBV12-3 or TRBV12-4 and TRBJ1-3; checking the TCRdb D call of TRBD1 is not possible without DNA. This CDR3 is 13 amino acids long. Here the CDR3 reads CASSLRGGNTIYF.

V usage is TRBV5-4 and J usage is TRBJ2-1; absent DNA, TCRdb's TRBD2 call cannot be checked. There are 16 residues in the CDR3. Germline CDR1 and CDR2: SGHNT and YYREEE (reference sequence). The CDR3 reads CASSLGGTTTYNEQFF.

CDR3 residues: CSAGRRLAGEIGEQFF. The chain couples TRBV29-1 to TRBJ2-1; TCRdb reports TRBD2, a call that lacks DNA to check it against. The CDR3 spans 16 residues. Germline loops: CDR1 SQVTM, CDR2 ANQGSEA.

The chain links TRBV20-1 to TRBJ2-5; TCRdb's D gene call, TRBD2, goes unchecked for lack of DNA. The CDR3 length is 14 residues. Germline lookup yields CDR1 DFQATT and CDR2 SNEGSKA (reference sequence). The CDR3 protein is CSARPRDSAETQYF.

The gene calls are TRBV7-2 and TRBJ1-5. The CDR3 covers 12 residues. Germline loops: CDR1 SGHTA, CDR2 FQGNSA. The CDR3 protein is CASRQANQPQHF.

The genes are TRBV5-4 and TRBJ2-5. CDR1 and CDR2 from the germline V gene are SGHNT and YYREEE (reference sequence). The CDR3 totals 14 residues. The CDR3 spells CASSLGHGGETQYF.

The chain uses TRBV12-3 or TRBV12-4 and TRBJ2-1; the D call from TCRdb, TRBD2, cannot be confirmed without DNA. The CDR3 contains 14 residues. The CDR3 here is CASRREGLWNEQFF.

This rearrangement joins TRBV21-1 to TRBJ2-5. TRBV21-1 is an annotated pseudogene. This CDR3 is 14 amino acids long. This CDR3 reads CASSCWTSQETQYF.

CDR3 residues: CAISRDGREQFF. V is TRBV10-3 and J is TRBJ2-1; TCRdb calls TRBD2, which cannot be checked without DNA. The CDR3 totals 12 residues. Germline CDR1 reads ENHRY; CDR2 reads SYGVKD.

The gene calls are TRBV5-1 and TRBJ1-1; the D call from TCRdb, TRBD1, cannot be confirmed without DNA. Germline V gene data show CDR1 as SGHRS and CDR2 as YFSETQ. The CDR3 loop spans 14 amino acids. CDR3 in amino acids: CASSEGAVNTEAFF.

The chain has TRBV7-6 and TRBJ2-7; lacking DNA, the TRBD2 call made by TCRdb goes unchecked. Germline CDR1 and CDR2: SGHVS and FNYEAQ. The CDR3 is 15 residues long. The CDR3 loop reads CASSPAVGRAYEQYF.

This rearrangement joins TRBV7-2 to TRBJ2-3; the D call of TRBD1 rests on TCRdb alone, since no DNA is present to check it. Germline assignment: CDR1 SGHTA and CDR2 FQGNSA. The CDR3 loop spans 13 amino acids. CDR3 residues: CASSPGQADTQYF.

The CDR3 region is CSVDRATFYGYTF. The chain is built from TRBV29-1 and TRBJ1-2; no DNA is available, so the TRBD1 call from TCRdb remains unchecked. Germline V CDR1 and CDR2: SQVTM, ANQGSEA. The CDR3 sequence is 13 residues long.

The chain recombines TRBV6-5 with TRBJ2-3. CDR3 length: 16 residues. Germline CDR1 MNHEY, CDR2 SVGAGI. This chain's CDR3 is CASSALTTPSTDTQYF.

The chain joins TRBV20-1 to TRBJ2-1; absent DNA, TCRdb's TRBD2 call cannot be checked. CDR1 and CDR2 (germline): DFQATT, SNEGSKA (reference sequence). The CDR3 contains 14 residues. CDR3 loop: CSANSGKIYNEQFF.

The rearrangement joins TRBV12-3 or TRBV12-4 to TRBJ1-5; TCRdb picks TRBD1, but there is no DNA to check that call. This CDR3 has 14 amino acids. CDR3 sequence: CASSFRDTYQPQHF.